The rows below give T cell receptor beta chains drawn from one sample of a study of blood T cells in healthy people across ages. In TCRdb, the 5' RACE reads were re-called with MiXCR into one record per CDR3 protein. The table includes about 970,000 distinct CDR3 sequences, just over 50% detected once. Material for sequencing was blood. Every receptor here comes from an older woman in good health. Both conserved end residues are part of each CDR3. The D gene is left open where the match is weak. The listing skips clone size in some rows; elsewhere it reads once, few, many or a size class.

j_gene,abundance,v_gene,d_gene,CDR3nt,CDR3aa
TRBJ2-3,few,TRBV5-1,-,TGCGCCAGCAGCTCAACGAGGGCAGTAAGCACAGATACGCAGTATTTT,CASSSTRAVSTDTQYF
TRBJ1-2,few,TRBV9,-,TGTGCCAGCAGCGCACAGGGAGGCGGCCTTTATGGCTACACCTTC,CASSAQGGGLYGYTF
TRBJ2-1,-,TRBV11-2,TRBD2,TGTGCCAGCAGCTTTCGCGGGAGATGGAAGGAGCAGTTCTTC,CASSFRGRWKEQFF
TRBJ2-5,-,TRBV4-1,-,TGCGCCAGCAGCCAGCGTGGCGGGATCCTCCTTCAAGAGACCCAGTACTTC,CASSQRGGILLQETQYF
TRBJ2-1,once,TRBV7-2,TRBD2,TGTGCCAGCAGCCGACCAACGGGACTAGCGGGATTCAATGAGCAGTTCTTC,CASSRPTGLAGFNEQFF
TRBJ2-7,few,TRBV20-1,-,TGCAGTGCTAGACTAGAATACGAGCAGTACTTC,CSARLEYEQYF
TRBJ2-5,-,TRBV18,TRBD2,TGTGCCAGCTCACCTAGGCTAGCGGGAGGCCAATCTACGGAAGAGCAGTACTTC,CASSPRLAGGQSTEEQYF
TRBJ2-3,-,TRBV4-3,-,TGCGCCAGCAGCCAAGATCGTGTCAGGACCACGGATACGCAGTATTTT,CASSQDRVRTTDTQYF
TRBJ1-1,few,TRBV7-9,-,TGTGCCAGCAGCTTCCCCAGCGGGACTGAAGCTTTCTTT,CASSFPSGTEAFF
TRBJ1-5,once,TRBV18,-,TGTGCCAGCTCACCGGCAGCTGATCGGCCCCAGCATTTT,CASSPAADRPQHF
TRBJ2-7,-,TRBV7-8,TRBD2,TGTGCCAGCAGCATCACCGGGACTAACTACGAGCAGTACTTC,CASSITGTNYEQYF
TRBJ2-7,-,TRBV4-1,-,TGCGCCAGCAGCCACCCACGCGGCCAGGGTAGGCCTGACTCCTACGAGCAGTACTTC,CASSHPRGQGRPDSYEQYF
TRBJ2-3,-,TRBV28,TRBD2,TGTGCCACCTCTCCCCCTCAGAGCGGGAGGGTGCAGTATTTT,CATSPPQSGRVQYF
TRBJ1-4,-,TRBV2,-,TGTGCCGGCAGTTATACTAATGAAAAACTGTTTTTT,CAGSYTNEKLFF
TRBJ2-5,-,TRBV2,-,TGTGCCAGCAGTGAAGCGCTCCTACAAGAGACCCAGTACTTC,CASSEALLQETQYF
TRBJ2-2,-,TRBV6-2/TRBV6-3,-,TGTGCCAGCAGTTATCAGGTCGGGGAGCTGTTTTTT,CASSYQVGELFF
TRBJ2-1,-,TRBV5-1,-,TGCGTCAGCAGCTACGGAGGGGGGTACAATGAGCAGTTCTTC,CVSSYGGGYNEQFF
TRBJ2-2,few,TRBV20-1,TRBD2,TGCAGTGCCTGGGGACGAGCGGGAGCGTTAACCGGGGAGCTGTTTTTT,CSAWGRAGALTGELFF
TRBJ2-1,-,TRBV20-1,-,TGCAGTGCTCAGACTAACGGGAAGCAGTTCTTC,CSAQTNGKQFF
TRBJ1-2,-,TRBV5-1,TRBD1,TGCGCCAGCAGCCTGGACAGGGGGCCTATCGGCTACACCTTC,CASSLDRGPIGYTF
TRBJ2-7,few,TRBV29-1,-,TGCAGCGTTGTAGTACTACTCCGCTCCTACGAGCAGTACTTC,CSVVVLLRSYEQYF
TRBJ2-7,-,TRBV10-3,TRBD2,TGTGCCATCACCGCCTCCGGGCGGGAGGGCCACGAGCAGTACTTC,CAITASGREGHEQYF
TRBJ1-2,-,TRBV20-1,-,TGCAGTGCTAGCCTAAAAGTGGGGCGTAGTGGCTACACCTTC,CSASLKVGRSGYTF